This T cell receptor beta chain was obtained from a study of blood T cells in healthy people across ages. Germline assignment: CDR1 LGHNA and CDR2 YNFKEQ. CDR3 length: 13 amino acids. Primed by a sample-barcoded 5' primer and a J-beta primer mix, a second PCR proceeded for 7 to 11 cycles. TCRdb fed the 5' RACE reads into MiXCR, producing one record per CDR3 protein. The sample lists approximately 580,000 distinct CDR3 sequences, around 24% occurring once. These data also featured in a second study, about T cells of mothers and their children.

The source material was blood. This chain links TRBV4-2 with TRBJ2-5, with D unresolved. The J call could be wrong; TRBJ2-7 is a better fit for the DNA end. The TCR sequence derives from a boy aged 5-17 years in good health. The CDR3 region is CASSQESHYEQYF. The CDR3 DNA reads TGTGCCAGCAGCCAAGAATCTCATTACGAGCAGTACTTC.